This entry is about one T cell receptor beta chain. Its cognate antigen is unknown. This CDR3 is built from 14 residues. Germline trimming cut 5 bases from V and 5 bases from J; bases unmatched to any gene: 10. Per germline, CDR1 SQVTM and CDR2 ANQGSEA. The PCR contained 60 Vbeta and 13 Jbeta primers. The assay was immunoSEQ multiplex PCR, and TCRdb's table has in-frame clones only and misses some. This sample has 150,000 to 200,000 clones, with roughly 79% found just once. These data belong to a study of cytomegalovirus exposure and HLA in healthy donors. Study observations and caveats: In vitro, three CMV-associated chains proved specific for CMV antigens. After further analysis at a later stage, under 20,000 TCR beta sequences were associated with HLA alleles at 0.05 false discovery rate. Within the data, a cluster of highly shared sequence variants was likely a sequencing artifact. A later analysis showed TCR association rates differing by HLA locus, peaking at DRB1 and lowest at HLA-C.

The sample was PBMCs. This TCR derives from a woman aged 40 to 50 in good health and CMV-seronegative. The genes are TRBV29-1 and TRBJ2-7, with 9 bases that match TRBD1. The DNA for the CDR3 is TGCAGCGTTCGCGGGACAGGGAGAATCGACGAGCAGTACTTC. Translated: CSVRGTGRIDEQYF.